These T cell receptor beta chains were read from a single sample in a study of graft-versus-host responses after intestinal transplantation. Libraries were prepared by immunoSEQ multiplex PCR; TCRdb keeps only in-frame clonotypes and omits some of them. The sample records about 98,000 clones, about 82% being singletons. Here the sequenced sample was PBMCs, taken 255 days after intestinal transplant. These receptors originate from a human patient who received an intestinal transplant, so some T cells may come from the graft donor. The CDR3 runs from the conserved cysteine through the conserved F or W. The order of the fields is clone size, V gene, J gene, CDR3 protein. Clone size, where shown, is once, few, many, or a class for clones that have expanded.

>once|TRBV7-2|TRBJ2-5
CASSLTYGYLEETQYF
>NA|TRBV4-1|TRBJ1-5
CASSQDPSNQPQHF
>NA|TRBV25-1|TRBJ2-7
CASSEAGRFYEQYF
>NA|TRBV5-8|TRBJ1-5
CASSLRVSNQPQHF
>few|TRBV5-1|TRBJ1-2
CASSERTGGYGYTF
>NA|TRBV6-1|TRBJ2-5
CASSFGTGETQYF
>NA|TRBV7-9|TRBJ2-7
CASSSYRYEQYF
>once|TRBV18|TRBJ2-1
CASSPQTGLATGNEQFF
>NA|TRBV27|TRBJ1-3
CASSSISAAGNTIYF
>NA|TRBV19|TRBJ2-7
CASSIRGGGSYEQYF
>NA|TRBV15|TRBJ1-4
CATSTGYEKLFF
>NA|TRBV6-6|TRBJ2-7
CASSYSAGDITEQYF
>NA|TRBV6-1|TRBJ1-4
CASSVYSRVGVEKLFF
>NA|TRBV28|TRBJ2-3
CASTPGSTDTQYF
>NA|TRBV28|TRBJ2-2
CASRQGAVGELFF
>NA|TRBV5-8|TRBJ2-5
CASTPSQANQETQYF
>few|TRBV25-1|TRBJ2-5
CASRGGQERETQYF
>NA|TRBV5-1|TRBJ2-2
CASSFSSADTGELFF
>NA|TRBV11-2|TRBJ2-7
CASSFVLAGTSSYEQYF
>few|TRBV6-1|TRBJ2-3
CASRWTSLSTDTQYF
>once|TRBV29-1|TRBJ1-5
CSVRLKGPRGDHEINSNQPQHF